This entry describes one T cell receptor beta chain. Its target is unknown. Unique molecular identifiers were present on the cDNA, which also gained a universal primer site by template switching. In TCRdb, the 5' RACE reads were re-called with MiXCR into one record per CDR3 protein. The repertoire holds about 300,000 distinct CDR3 sequences, with 12% as singletons. This entry belongs to a study of identical twins. Study-wide findings and caveats: Twins showed weaker excess sharing in their beta out-of-frame sequences.

This CDR3 region has 14 residues. Germline lookup yields CDR1 MNHNS and CDR2 SASEGT. Trimming pared 7 bases from V and 0 bases from J, leaving 10 bases between. Each donor was a healthy Caucasian. This same sample was also taken into another study, of yellow fever vaccine responses in identical twins. This second study notes: Twins' T cell vaccine responses reportedly looked partly convergent, partly personalized.

The source of this sequence is a woman in her late teens or twenties in good health. The sample taken for sequencing was CD8+ T cells sorted from blood. The rearrangement links TRBV6-1 to TRBJ2-1, with D uncertain. CDR3 amino acids: CASMAESSYNEQFF. For the CDR3, the DNA is TGTGCCAGCATGGCAGAGAGCTCCTACAATGAGCAGTTCTTC.